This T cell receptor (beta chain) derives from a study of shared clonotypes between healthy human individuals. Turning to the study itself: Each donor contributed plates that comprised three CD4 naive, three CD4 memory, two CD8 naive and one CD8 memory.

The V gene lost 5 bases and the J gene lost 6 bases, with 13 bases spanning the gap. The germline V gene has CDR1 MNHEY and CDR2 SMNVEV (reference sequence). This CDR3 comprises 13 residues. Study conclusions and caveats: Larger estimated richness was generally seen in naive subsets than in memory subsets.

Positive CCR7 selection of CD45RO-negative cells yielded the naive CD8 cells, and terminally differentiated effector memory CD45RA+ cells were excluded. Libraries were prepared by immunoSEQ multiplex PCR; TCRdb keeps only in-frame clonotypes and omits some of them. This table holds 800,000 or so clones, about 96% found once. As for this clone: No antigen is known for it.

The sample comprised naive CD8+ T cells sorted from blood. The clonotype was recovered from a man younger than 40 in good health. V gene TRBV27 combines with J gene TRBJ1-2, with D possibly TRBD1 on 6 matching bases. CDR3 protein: CASSKNRENGYTF. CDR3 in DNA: TGTGCCAGCAGTAAGAACAGGGAAAATGGCTACACCTTC.